A selection of T cell receptor beta chains follows, all from one sample in a study of blood T cell repertoires in COVID-19. The table came from immunoSEQ multiplex PCR; TCRdb's copy has only in-frame clones and leaves some out. The table lists 250,000 to 300,000 clones, 90% of them singletons. The specimen was PBMCs or T cells enriched from blood (not recorded which). The receptors stem from a woman aged 30 to 39 who had recovered from COVID-19. CDR3s include the opening cysteine and the closing phenylalanine or tryptophan. A D gene is named only where the DNA matches it firmly. Size tells how often a clone was seen (once, few, many) or the class of an expanded clone, and some rows leave it out.

v_gene,d_gene,j_gene,abundance,len,CDR3aa,CDR3nt
TRBV10-3,NA,TRBJ1-4,NA,15,CAISESQGAGEKLFF,TGTGCCATCAGTGAGTCGCAGGGCGCTGGAGAAAAACTGTTTTTT
TRBV7-2,NA,TRBJ1-1,NA,15,CASSLVWADNTEAFF,TGTGCCAGCAGCTTAGTATGGGCAGATAACACTGAAGCTTTCTTT
TRBV28,NA,TRBJ1-3,NA,16,CASTPFRGSGGNTIYF,TGTGCCAGCACACCATTTCGGGGATCGGGAGGAAACACCATATATTTT
TRBV7-9,NA,TRBJ2-2,few,16,CASSSIIFGTSGELFF,TGTGCCAGCAGCTCGATAATTTTCGGGACATCCGGGGAGCTGTTTTTT
TRBV6-5,TRBD2,TRBJ2-3,NA,13,CASRETSVDTQYF,TGTGCCAGCAGGGAGACTAGCGTGGATACGCAGTATTTT
TRBV6-5,NA,TRBJ1-1,NA,14,CASSRRGVSTEAFF,TGTGCCAGCAGTCGCCGCGGGGTCAGTACTGAAGCTTTCTTT
TRBV27,TRBD2,TRBJ2-1,NA,13,CASSFGRVNEQFF,TGTGCCAGCAGTTTCGGGAGGGTTAATGAGCAGTTCTTC
TRBV5-1,NA,TRBJ2-1,NA,15,CASGPQGNYYNEQFF,TGCGCCAGCGGACCACAGGGTAATTATTACAATGAGCAGTTCTTC
TRBV4-2,TRBD1,TRBJ1-1,NA,15,CASSQDEGADTEAFF,TGTGCCAGCAGCCAAGATGAGGGGGCTGATACTGAAGCTTTCTTT
TRBV27,TRBD1,TRBJ1-1,NA,13,CASSSPGTGVAFF,TGTGCCAGCAGTTCCCCCGGGACAGGGGTAGCTTTCTTT
TRBV4-3,TRBD2,TRBJ2-3,NA,16,CASSQTSGSATDTQYF,TGCGCCAGCAGCCAAACCAGCGGGAGTGCTACAGATACGCAGTATTTT
TRBV9,NA,TRBJ1-1,NA,14,CASSVSGQNTEAFF,TGTGCCAGCAGCGTATCTGGACAGAACACTGAAGCTTTCTTT
TRBV7-2,TRBD1,TRBJ1-6,NA,15,CASSLGEGARSPLHF,TGTGCCAGCAGCTTAGGAGAGGGGGCTCGTTCACCCCTCCACTTT
TRBV6-5,NA,TRBJ1-2,NA,11,CASTSGGGYTF,TGTGCCAGCACCTCGGGAGGGGGCTACACCTTC